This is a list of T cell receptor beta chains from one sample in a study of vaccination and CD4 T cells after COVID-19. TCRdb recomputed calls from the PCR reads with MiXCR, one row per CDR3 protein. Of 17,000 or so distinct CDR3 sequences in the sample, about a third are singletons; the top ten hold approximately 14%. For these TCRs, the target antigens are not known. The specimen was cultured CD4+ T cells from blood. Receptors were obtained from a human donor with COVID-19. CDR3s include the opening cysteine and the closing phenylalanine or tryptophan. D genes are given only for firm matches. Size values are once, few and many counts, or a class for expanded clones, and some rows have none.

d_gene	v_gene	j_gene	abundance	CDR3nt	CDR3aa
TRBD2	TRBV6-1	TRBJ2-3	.	TGTGCCAGCAGTAGCGGGGGTGTGGTAGATACGCAGTATTTT	CASSSGGVVDTQYF
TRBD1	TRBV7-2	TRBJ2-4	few	TGTGCCAGCAGCGACCGGGACAGAAACATTCAGTACTTC	CASSDRDRNIQYF
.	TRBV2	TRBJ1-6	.	TGTGCCAGCAGTGTGTTCGACCCCGAGAATTCGCCCCTCCACTTT	CASSVFDPENSPLHF
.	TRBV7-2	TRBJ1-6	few	TGTGCCAGCAGCTTAGACAGTCAATCACCCCTCCACTTT	CASSLDSQSPLHF
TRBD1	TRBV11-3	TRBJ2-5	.	TGTGCCAGCGGCCGAGAGAGGACAGGGAGTCAAGAGACCCAGTACTTC	CASGRERTGSQETQYF
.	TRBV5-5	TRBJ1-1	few	TGTGCCAGCAGCTTGGGCGGGGGCGTTAGTGTTGAAGCTTTCTTT	CASSLGGGVSVEAFF
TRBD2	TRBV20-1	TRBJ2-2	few	TGCAGTGCTACGAAGGGACTAGAAAGCACCGGGGAGCTGTTTTTT	CSATKGLESTGELFF
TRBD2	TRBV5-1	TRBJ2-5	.	TGCGCCAGCAGCCCTACTAGCGGACAAGAGACCCAGTACTTC	CASSPTSGQETQYF
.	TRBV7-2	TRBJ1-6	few	TGTGCCAGCAGCTATGGAGTGGCACCCCTCCACTTT	CASSYGVAPLHF
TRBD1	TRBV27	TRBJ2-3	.	TGTGCCAGCAGTGGATACAGGGGAACCGGCACAGATACGCAGTATTTT	CASSGYRGTGTDTQYF
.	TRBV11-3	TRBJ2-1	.	TGTGCCAGCAGCACCCGTGCGGGGGCAGGGGATGAGCAGTTCTTC	CASSTRAGAGDEQFF
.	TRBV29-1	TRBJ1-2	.	TGCAGCGTTCAGGTTGGCTATGGCTACACCTTC	CSVQVGYGYTF
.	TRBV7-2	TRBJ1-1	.	TGTGCCAGCAGCTTCGACAGGCCCAGGTCTGCTTTCTTT	CASSFDRPRSAFF
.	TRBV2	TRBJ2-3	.	TGTGCCAGCAAACTAAGACAGGGCACAGATACGCAGTATTTT	CASKLRQGTDTQYF
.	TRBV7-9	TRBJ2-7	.	TGTGCCAGCAGCTTATCATCCCAGACCTACGAGCAGTACTTC	CASSLSSQTYEQYF
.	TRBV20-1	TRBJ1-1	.	TGCAGTGCAAGGAGGAACACTGAAGCTTTCTTT	CSARRNTEAFF
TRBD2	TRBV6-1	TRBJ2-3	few	TGTGCCAGCACCAGGTTACTAGCGGGGAGCACAGATACGCAGTATTTT	CASTRLLAGSTDTQYF
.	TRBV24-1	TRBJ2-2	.	TGTGCCACCAGTGGCTTGCCCTCGGGGTTGGGGGAGCTGTTTTTT	CATSGLPSGLGELFF
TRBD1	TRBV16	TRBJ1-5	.	TGTGCCAGCAGCCAACAGGGGGACAATCAGCCCCAGCATTTT	CASSQQGDNQPQHF
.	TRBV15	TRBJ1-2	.	TGTACCACCAGCAGAGATCTGGTCTCCCACTATGGCTACACCTTC	CTTSRDLVSHYGYTF
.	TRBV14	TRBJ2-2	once	TGTGCCAGCAGCCGACTAGAGGCCGGGGAGCTGTTTTTT	CASSRLEAGELFF
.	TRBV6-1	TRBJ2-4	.	TGTGCCAGCAGTGAAGGAGCCAGCTCCGGCATTCAGTACTTC	CASSEGASSGIQYF
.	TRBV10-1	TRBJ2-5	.	TGCGCCAGCAGTGAGCTGGGGATGGGGCAAGAGACCCAGTACTTC	CASSELGMGQETQYF
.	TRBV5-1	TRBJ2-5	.	TGCGCCAGCAGCGTACCACTCCGGGCCGAGACCCAGTACTTC	CASSVPLRAETQYF
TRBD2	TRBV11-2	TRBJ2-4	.	TGTGCCAGCGCCAAGTTAGCGGGGGCAACCGAAAACATTCAGTACTTC	CASAKLAGATENIQYF
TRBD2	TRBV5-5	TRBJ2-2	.	TGTGCCAGCAGCTTGGCGGGGGGGCTCGCCGGGGAGCTGTTTTTT	CASSLAGGLAGELFF
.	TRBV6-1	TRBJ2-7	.	TGTGCCGGGAGAGGGACAAACGAGCAGTACTTC	CAGRGTNEQYF
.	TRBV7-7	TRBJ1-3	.	TGTGCTAGCAGCCAGGGACAAGGAAACACCATATATTTT	CASSQGQGNTIYF
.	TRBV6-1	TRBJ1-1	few	TGTGCCAGCAGTGCCGGGACGGCGAACACTGAAGCTTTCTTT	CASSAGTANTEAFF
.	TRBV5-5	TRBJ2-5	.	TGTGCCAGCAGGACCCGGGACGGAAAAGAGACCCAGTACTTC	CASRTRDGKETQYF
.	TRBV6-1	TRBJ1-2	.	TGTGCCAGCAGTGAACTCGAGGAGGTTTATGGCTACACCTTC	CASSELEEVYGYTF
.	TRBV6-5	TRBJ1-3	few	TGTGCCAGCAGTTACTCGGGGGGGGCTGGAAACACCATATATTTT	CASSYSGGAGNTIYF
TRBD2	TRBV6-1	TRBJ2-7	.	TGTGCCAGCAGTGGGACTAGCGGGGGGAAAAACATAGAATACGAGCAGTACTTC	CASSGTSGGKNIEYEQYF
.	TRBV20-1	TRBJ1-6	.	TGCAGTGCCGAGACGGACTCAGCCCTCCACTTT	CSAETDSALHF
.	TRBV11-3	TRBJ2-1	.	TGTGCCAGCAGCTTAAGGGGAAGCTCCTACAATGAGCAGTTCTTC	CASSLRGSSYNEQFF
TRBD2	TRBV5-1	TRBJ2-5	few	TGCGCCAGCAGCGGACGGGGGGGATCTATTAGGGAGACCCAGTACTTC	CASSGRGGSIRETQYF
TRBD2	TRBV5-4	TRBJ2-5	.	TGTGCCAGCAGCCCGGGGAGGGGCCACCAAGAGACCCAGTACTTC	CASSPGRGHQETQYF